A selection of T cell receptor beta chains follows, all from one sample in a study of identifying expanded T cells in peripheral blood. The method was immunoSEQ multiplex PCR; TCRdb's version includes in-frame clones alone and lacks a portion of them. The sample holds 90,000 to 120,000 clones, around nine tenths seen once. The sample was blood. Source of these receptors: a person aged 18 to 75 in good health. Each CDR3 is given with its conserved first and last residue. A D gene is named only where the DNA matches it firmly. Size tells how often a clone was seen (once, few, many) or the class of an expanded clone, and some rows leave it out.

clone_size: .; v_call: TRBV7-2; d_call: .; j_call: TRBJ2-7; cdr3_aa: CASSLLGGPGYEQYF; cdr3_nt: TGTGCCAGCAGCTTACTGGGGGGGCCTGGCTACGAGCAGTACTTC
clone_size: .; v_call: TRBV7-8; d_call: .; j_call: TRBJ1-5; cdr3_aa: CASSPRTDSGNQPQHF; cdr3_nt: TGTGCCAGCAGCCCCCGGACGGACTCAGGCAATCAGCCCCAGCATTTT
clone_size: .; v_call: TRBV29-1; d_call: .; j_call: TRBJ2-1; cdr3_aa: CSVASGDEQFF; cdr3_nt: TGCAGCGTTGCGTCAGGGGATGAGCAGTTCTTC
clone_size: .; v_call: TRBV5-1; d_call: TRBD2; j_call: TRBJ2-5; cdr3_aa: CASSLRLAGGETQYF; cdr3_nt: TGCGCCAGCAGCTTAAGGCTAGCGGGGGGAGAGACCCAGTACTTC
clone_size: .; v_call: TRBV18; d_call: .; j_call: TRBJ2-6; cdr3_aa: CASSPRTGNSGANVLTF; cdr3_nt: TGTGCCAGCTCACCACGCACAGGGAACTCTGGGGCCAACGTCCTGACTTTC
clone_size: .; v_call: TRBV5-1; d_call: .; j_call: TRBJ1-3; cdr3_aa: CASSQPGPGNTIYF; cdr3_nt: TGCGCCAGCAGCCAACCAGGTCCCGGAAACACCATATATTTT
clone_size: .; v_call: TRBV6-6; d_call: .; j_call: TRBJ1-5; cdr3_aa: CASRQGSGNQPQHF; cdr3_nt: TGTGCCAGCAGGCAGGGTAGCGGCAATCAGCCCCAGCATTTT
clone_size: once; v_call: TRBV21-1; d_call: .; j_call: TRBJ1-1; cdr3_aa: CASSKRVRPRNTEAFF; cdr3_nt: TGTGCCAGCAGCAAGAGGGTGAGACCTCGGAACACTGAAGCTTTCTTT
clone_size: .; v_call: TRBV18; d_call: TRBD1; j_call: TRBJ2-7; cdr3_aa: CASVADRGPTYEQYF; cdr3_nt: TGTGCCAGCGTCGCGGACAGGGGGCCTACCTACGAGCAGTACTTC
clone_size: .; v_call: TRBV11-2; d_call: .; j_call: TRBJ2-5; cdr3_aa: CASSPIGYSKETQYF; cdr3_nt: TGTGCCAGCAGCCCAATAGGGTACTCTAAAGAGACCCAGTACTTC
clone_size: .; v_call: TRBV28; d_call: TRBD2; j_call: TRBJ2-7; cdr3_aa: CASSLLGAGVASYEQYF; cdr3_nt: TGTGCCAGCAGTTTATTAGGCGCGGGGGTCGCATCCTACGAGCAGTACTTC
clone_size: .; v_call: TRBV11-1; d_call: TRBD1; j_call: TRBJ2-2; cdr3_aa: CASSTGQGSGELFF; cdr3_nt: TGTGCCAGCAGCACAGGACAGGGTTCCGGGGAGCTGTTTTTT
clone_size: .; v_call: TRBV12-5; d_call: TRBD2; j_call: TRBJ2-3; cdr3_aa: CASGSGGAITDTQYF; cdr3_nt: TGTGCTAGTGGTAGCGGGGGGGCCATTACAGATACGCAGTATTTT
clone_size: .; v_call: TRBV7-2; d_call: .; j_call: TRBJ1-3; cdr3_aa: CASSLSLVGNTIYF; cdr3_nt: TGTGCCAGCAGCTTAAGTTTAGTAGGAAACACCATATATTTT
clone_size: once; v_call: TRBV9; d_call: TRBD2; j_call: TRBJ2-3; cdr3_aa: CASSVFSGAITDTQYF; cdr3_nt: TGTGCCAGCAGCGTTTTTAGCGGGGCGATCACAGATACGCAGTATTTT
clone_size: .; v_call: TRBV2; d_call: .; j_call: TRBJ2-6; cdr3_aa: CASSEGGSGANVLTF; cdr3_nt: TGTGCCAGCAGTGAGGGGGGCTCTGGGGCCAACGTCCTGACTTTC
clone_size: .; v_call: TRBV6-1; d_call: .; j_call: TRBJ2-7; cdr3_aa: CASSSRSSYEQYF; cdr3_nt: TGTGCCAGCAGTTCGCGGAGCTCCTACGAGCAGTACTTC
clone_size: .; v_call: TRBV12-2; d_call: .; j_call: TRBJ1-1; cdr3_aa: CASPPPRQAKPDGDEAFF; cdr3_nt: TGTGCAAGTCCCCCCCCGCGGCAGGCGAAGCCTGACGGAGATGAAGCTTTCTTT
clone_size: .; v_call: TRBV11-3; d_call: .; j_call: TRBJ2-6; cdr3_aa: CASSFPGFISGANVLTF; cdr3_nt: TGTGCCAGCAGCTTCCCAGGGTTTATCTCTGGGGCCAACGTCCTGACTTTC
clone_size: once; v_call: TRBV9; d_call: TRBD1; j_call: TRBJ2-1; cdr3_aa: CASSPRQGYNEQFF; cdr3_nt: TGTGCCAGCAGCCCGAGACAGGGGTACAATGAGCAGTTCTTC
clone_size: .; v_call: TRBV19; d_call: .; j_call: TRBJ2-1; cdr3_aa: CASSPGVPSYNEQFF; cdr3_nt: TGTGCCAGTAGTCCGGGGGTGCCCTCCTACAATGAGCAGTTCTTC
clone_size: .; v_call: TRBV29-1; d_call: .; j_call: TRBJ1-3; cdr3_aa: CSVGGGQLSGNTIYF; cdr3_nt: TGCAGCGTTGGGGGGGGGCAGCTCTCTGGAAACACCATATATTTT
clone_size: once; v_call: TRBV6-6; d_call: TRBD2; j_call: TRBJ2-3; cdr3_aa: CASTGGGAGDTQYF; cdr3_nt: TGTGCCAGCACTGGCGGGGGGGCAGGGGATACGCAGTATTTT